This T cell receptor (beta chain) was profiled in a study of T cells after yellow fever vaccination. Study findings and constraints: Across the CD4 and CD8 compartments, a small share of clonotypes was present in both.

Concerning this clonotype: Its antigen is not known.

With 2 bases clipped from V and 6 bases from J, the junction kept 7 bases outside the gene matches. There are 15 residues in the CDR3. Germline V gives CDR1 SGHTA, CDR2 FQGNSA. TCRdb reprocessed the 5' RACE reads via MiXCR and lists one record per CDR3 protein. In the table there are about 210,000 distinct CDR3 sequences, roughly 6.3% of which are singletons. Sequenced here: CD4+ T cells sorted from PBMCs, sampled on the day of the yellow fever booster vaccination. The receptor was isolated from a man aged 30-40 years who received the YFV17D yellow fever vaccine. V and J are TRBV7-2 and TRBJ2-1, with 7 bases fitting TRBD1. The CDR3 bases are TGTGCCAGCAGCTTATTCTGGCCAGGGGGCAATGAGCAGTTCTTC. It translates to CASSLFWPGGNEQFF. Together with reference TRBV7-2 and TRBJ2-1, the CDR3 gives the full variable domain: GAGVSQSPSNKVTEKGKDVELRCDPISGHTALYWYRQSLGQGLEFLIYFQGNSAPDKSGLPSDRFSAERTGGSVSTLTIQRTQQEDSAVYLCASSLFWPGGNEQFFGPGTRLTVL.